One sample yielded the 20 T cell receptor beta chains listed below, sequenced in a study of blood T cells in healthy people across ages (dated by TCRdb to the mid-2010s). Libraries were constructed by 5' RACE. For sequencing, an Illumina HiSeq 2500 was employed. A second roughly 6 to 12 cycle PCR used a sample-barcoded 5' primer and a J-beta primer mix. TCRdb applied fastp at Q25 and MiXCR to the public reads, then kept only in-frame beta chains. Here each entry gathers all rows of one CDR3 protein and keeps the most common genes and DNA. The sample data list 800,000 to 950,000 distinct CDR3 sequences, and 29% of these were observed just once. The ten largest clones add up to roughly 10% of the sample. The same specimen was also included in a second study, on T cells of mothers and their children.

Sequencing input: blood. These receptors originate from a woman between 35 and 50 years old in good health.

This clonotype was observed many times. DNA for the CDR3: TGCAGCGTCCCTGCCCTAGCGACCTACGAGCAGTACTTC. Its translation: CSVPALATYEQYF. This chain connects TRBV29-1 to TRBJ2-7; possibly TRBD2 for D (6 bases). The V and J ends lost 6 bases and 2 bases respectively, with 14 bases between them. The CDR3 consists of 13 residues. CDR1 and CDR2 from the germline V gene are SQVTM and ANQGSEA.

As regards this clonotype: With a much larger clone just one base away, this may be a read error. The chain recombines TRBV7-7 with TRBJ2-2, with D unclear. The CDR3 covers 14 residues. Germline V gene lookup returns CDR1 SSHAT and CDR2 FNYEAQ (reference sequence). The CDR3 sequence is CASSCGHNTGELFF. The CDR3 DNA is TGTGCTAGCAGCTGTGGCCACAACACCGGGGAGCTGTTTTTT.

This clonotype was observed a few times. This chain uses TRBV27 with TRBJ1-1, with D possibly being TRBD1 (6 bases). Germline values: CDR1 MNHEY, CDR2 SMNVEV (reference sequence). V lost 2 bases and J 0 bases, leaving 16 bases between the germline ends. The CDR3 runs 17 residues. The CDR3 nucleotides read TGTGCCAGCAGTTTAGTCGGCAGGGGAATAGTGAACACTGAAGCTTTCTTT. It yields the protein CASSLVGRGIVNTEAFF.

This clonotype was found many times. This sequence joins TRBV7-9 and TRBJ2-1; perhaps D is TRBD1 or TRBD2 (6 bases each). Deletions cut 11 bases from V and 12 bases from J, with 20 bases between. The CDR3 is 12 amino acids. Germline lookup yields CDR1 SEHNR and CDR2 FQNEAQ (reference sequence). The CDR3 loop reads CAGSEGGLGQFF. The CDR3, as DNA: TGTGCCGGAAGCGAAGGGGGGTTGGGGCAGTTCTTC.

The V call is TRBV5-1, the J call TRBJ2-5, with 12 bases matching TRBD1. Germline CDR1 and CDR2: SGHRS and YFSETQ. The V and J ends lost 4 bases and 3 bases, in that order; junction bases with no gene match: 13. This CDR3 has 18 residues. CDR3 DNA: TGCGCCAGCAGCCGCCCTCCTAGGGGGACAGGGGGCGAAGAGACCCAGTACTTC. This gives the protein CASSRPPRGTGGEETQYF. The whole variable domain, remainder taken from reference TRBV5-1 and TRBJ2-5, is KAGVTQTPRYLIKTRGQQVTLSCSPISGHRSVSWYQQTPGQGLQFLFEYFSETQRNKGNFPGRFSGRQFSNSRSEMNVSTLELGDSALYLCASSRPPRGTGGEETQYFGPGTRLLVL.

J is TRBJ1-2 and V is TRBV7-2; TRBD1 matches at 8 bases. CDR3 length equals 14 residues. Germline CDR1 SGHTA, CDR2 FQGNSA. J lost 9 bases, V lost 4 bases, and 10 bases had no gene match. The CDR3 DNA reads TGTGCCAGCAGCTCCCAGACAGGGGAGTATCGCTACACCTTC. Its translation is CASSSQTGEYRYTF.

The chain joins TRBV27 to TRBJ2-3, with D tentatively TRBD1 (5 bases). With 8 bases removed from V and 3 bases from J, the gap between germline ends came to 15 bases. In germline, CDR1 is MNHEY, CDR2 SMNVEV (reference sequence). CDR3 length equals 14 residues. The CDR3 spells CASGTRHRTDTQYF. The CDR3 nucleotides read TGTGCCAGCGGAACTCGTCACAGGACAGATACGCAGTATTTT.

This clonotype has more than one count but fewer than ten. Sequence at one end of the junction differs from germline and may be a read error. The rearrangement links TRBV5-1 to TRBJ1-1, with D possibly being TRBD1 (6 bases). The CDR3 has 16 amino acids. Germline CDR1 and CDR2: SGHRS and YFSETQ. The CDR3 loop reads CASSFNVRQGNTETFF. The CDR3 DNA reads as TGCGCCAGCAGCTTTAACGTTCGCCAGGGGAACACTGAAACTTTCTTT.

V usage is TRBV6-6 and J usage is TRBJ1-6, with 7 positions matching TRBD1. Trimming took 2 bases from V and 6 from J; bases not matched to a gene: 1. The CDR3 spans 14 residues. The germline V gene encodes CDR1 MNHNY and CDR2 SVGAGI (reference sequence). Here the CDR3 DNA reads TGTGCCAGCAGTTACCGGGACAGTAATTCACCCCTCCACTTT. This codes for CASSYRDSNSPLHF.

This clonotype was seen more than once but under ten times. Since a much larger clone is just one base distant, this may be a read error. The chain joins TRBV7-2 to TRBJ2-1; maybe TRBD2 (6 bases). Germline CDR1 and CDR2: SGHTA and FQGNSA. The CDR3 contains 11 residues. The CDR3 here is CAGSLAVEQFF. The CDR3, as DNA: TGTGCCGGCAGCTTAGCGGTTGAGCAGTTCTTC.

This sequence joins TRBV7-9 and TRBJ2-7, with D perhaps matching TRBD1 or TRBD2 (5 bases each). Germline-derived CDR1 and CDR2 are SEHNR and FQNEAQ (reference sequence). Trimming took off 1 base at V and 5 bases at J, with 12 bases between the two ends. This CDR3 comprises 14 residues. The CDR3 region has the DNA TGTGCCAGCAGCTTAGTAGGGACCATTGACGAGCAGTACTTC. It yields the protein CASSLVGTIDEQYF. The full variable domain, rest sourced from reference TRBV7-9 and TRBJ2-7, is DTGVSQNPRHKITKRGQNVTFRCDPISEHNRLYWYRQTLGQGPEFLTYFQNEAQLEKSRLLSDRFSAERPKGSFSTLEIQRTEQGDSAMYLCASSLVGTIDEQYFGPGTRLTVT.

This clonotype has more than one count but fewer than ten. V usage is TRBV5-1 and J usage is TRBJ1-1; possible D gene TRBD1, 6 bases. The CDR3 is 12 amino acids. Germline CDR1 and CDR2: SGHRS and YFSETQ. V dropped 4 bases and J dropped 8 bases, with 12 bases sitting between them. As DNA, the CDR3 is TGCGCCAGCAGCAGTGGGACACCCGAAGCTTTCTTT. This gives the protein CASSSGTPEAFF.

The V call is TRBV28, the J call TRBJ2-1; 8 positions agree with TRBD1. This CDR3 region has 15 residues. Germline CDR1 reads MDHEN; CDR2 reads SYDVKM. V gave up 3 bases and J gave up 6 bases; unmatched junction bases: 7. CDR3 DNA: TGTGCCAGCAGTTTCCTGGACAGGGACTCCAATGAGCAGTTCTTC. Translated: CASSFLDRDSNEQFF.

This clonotype was counted many times. The rearrangement uses TRBV3-1 and TRBJ2-5, with D hard to call. Germline CDR1 and CDR2: LGHDT and YNNKEL (reference sequence). Trimming pared 1 base from V and 2 bases from J, leaving 5 bases between. This CDR3 has 13 amino acids. The DNA for the CDR3 is TGTGCCAGCAGCCAAGGGATGCAAGAGACCCAGTACTTC. This codes for CASSQGMQETQYF.

The chain employs TRBV12-3 or TRBV12-4 and TRBJ2-3; unclear D gene. This CDR3 has 14 residues. The germline V and J ends were trimmed by 5 bases and 2 bases, with 11 bases remaining between them. The DNA of the CDR3 is TGTGCCAGCAGTCACCGGATAATCACAGATACGCAGTATTTT. Translating it yields CASSHRIITDTQYF.

The sample holds a few counts of this clonotype. At one of its ends the junction is not consistent with the germline gene, which may arise from a read error. This rearrangement joins TRBV3-1 to TRBJ2-4; D possibly matches TRBD1 or TRBD2 (5 bases each). Germline CDR1 and CDR2: LGHDT and YNNKEL (reference sequence). The CDR3 has 14 residues. The CDR3, as DNA: TGTGACAGCAGCCAGAGGGGAGCCAAAAACATTCAGTACTTC. Protein sequence: CDSSQRGAKNIQYF.

This clonotype was counted ten times or more. V and J are TRBV6-6 and TRBJ1-2; 7 positions match TRBD1. CDR1 and CDR2 (germline): MNHNY, SVGAGI (reference sequence). CDR3 length equals 14 residues. J lost 6 bases, V lost 2 bases, and 6 bases had no gene match. Here the CDR3 DNA reads TGTGCCAGCAGTTACGAGGGGGCCGTAGATGGCTACACCTTC. Protein sequence: CASSYEGAVDGYTF.

On this clonotype: This sequence may be a read error, since a much larger clone differs from it by one base. Likely a read error: the CDR3 ends without its conserved phenylalanine or tryptophan. The chain joins TRBV6-5 to TRBJ2-4; no clear D gene. The J call could be wrong; TRBJ2-7 is a better fit for the DNA end. The CDR3 contains 16 residues. The V gene's germline CDR1 is MNHEY and CDR2 SVGAGI. The DNA of the CDR3 is TGTGCCAGCAGTTACTCGGGTAGGGCCCCTTCCTACGAGCAGTACTCC. This gives the protein CASSYSGRAPSYEQYS.

This clonotype was seen a single time. The junction and the germline gene differ at one end; a read error may be behind it. This sequence joins TRBV7-9 and TRBJ2-7; 9 nucleotides match TRBD1. This CDR3 region has 16 residues. The germline V gene has CDR1 SEHNR and CDR2 FQNEAQ (reference sequence). CDR3 protein: CASSLTIRGQGYEQYF. CDR3 in DNA: TGCGCCAGCAGCTTAACGATTCGGGGACAGGGCTACGAGCAGTACTTC.

In this sample, this clonotype turned up a few times. The gene calls are TRBV20-1 and TRBJ1-5; 7 bases map to TRBD1. The CDR3 is 15 residues long. The germline V gene encodes CDR1 DFQATT and CDR2 SNEGSKA (reference sequence). With 0 bases clipped from V and 0 bases from J, the junction kept 2 bases outside the gene matches. CDR3 sequence: CSARERGLSNQPQHF. The CDR3 DNA follows: TGCAGTGCTAGAGAAAGGGGGCTTAGCAATCAGCCCCAGCATTTT.